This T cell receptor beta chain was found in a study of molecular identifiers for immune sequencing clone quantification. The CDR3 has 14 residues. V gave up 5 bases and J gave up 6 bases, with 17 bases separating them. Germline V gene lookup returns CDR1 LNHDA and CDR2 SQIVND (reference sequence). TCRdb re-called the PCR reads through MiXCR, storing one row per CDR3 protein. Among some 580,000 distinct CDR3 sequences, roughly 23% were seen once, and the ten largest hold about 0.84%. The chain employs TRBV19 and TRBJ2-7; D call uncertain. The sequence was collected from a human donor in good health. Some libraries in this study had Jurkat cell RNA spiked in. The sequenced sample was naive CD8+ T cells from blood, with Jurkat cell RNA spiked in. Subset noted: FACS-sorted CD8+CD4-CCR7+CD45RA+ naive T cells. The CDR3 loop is CASSPLGLLPEQYF. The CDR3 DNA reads TGTGCCAGTAGTCCCCTCGGGCTCCTGCCCGAGCAGTACTTC.